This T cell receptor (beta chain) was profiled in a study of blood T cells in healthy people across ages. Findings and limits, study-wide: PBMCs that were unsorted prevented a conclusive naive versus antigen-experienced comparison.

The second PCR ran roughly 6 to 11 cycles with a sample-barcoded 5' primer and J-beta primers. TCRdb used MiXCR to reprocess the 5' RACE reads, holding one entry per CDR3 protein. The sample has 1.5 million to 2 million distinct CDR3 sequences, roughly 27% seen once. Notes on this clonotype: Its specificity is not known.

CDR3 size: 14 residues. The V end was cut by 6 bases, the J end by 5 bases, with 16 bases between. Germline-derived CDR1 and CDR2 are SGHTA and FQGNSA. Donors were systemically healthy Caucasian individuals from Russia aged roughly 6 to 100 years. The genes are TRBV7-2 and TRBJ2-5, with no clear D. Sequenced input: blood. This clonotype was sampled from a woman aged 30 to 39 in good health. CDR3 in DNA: TGTGCCAGCAGTTTCCGGACGGCCCGGGAGACCCAGTACTTC. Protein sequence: CASSFRTARETQYF.